The 19 T cell receptor beta chains below all came from one sample that was sequenced in a study of Graves' ophthalmopathy and Graves' hyperthyroidism. Beta-chain TCR CDR3 regions were amplified from RNA transcripts. The workflow started with a first-round RT-PCR run with HTBI primers and then moved on to a second-round multiplex PCR. TCRdb re-called the multiplex PCR reads through MiXCR, storing one row per CDR3 protein. The sample holds hundreds of thousands of distinct CDR3 sequences, approximately 40% seen once. The sequencing input was peripheral blood. The receptors shown here come from an adult man with Graves' ophthalmopathy.

The rearrangement uses TRBV12-3 or TRBV12-4 and TRBJ2-7; 7 bases are a match to TRBD2. The CDR3 length is 13 residues. Trimming removed 7 bases from V and 0 bases from J; junction bases left unmatched: 3. The CDR3 sequence: CASNLAVSYEQYF. In DNA, the CDR3 is TGTGCCAGCAATCTAGCGGTCTCCTACGAGCAGTACTTC.

This clonotype was seen only a few times. The chain recombines TRBV11-2 with TRBJ2-2; D call uncertain. With 2 bases removed from V and 0 bases from J, the gap between germline ends came to 7 bases. Germline V gene sequence: CDR1 SGHAT, CDR2 FQNNGV. This CDR3 region has 15 residues. CDR3: CASSLSWTNTGELFF. CDR3 nucleotide sequence: TGTGCCAGCAGCTTAAGTTGGACGAACACCGGGGAGCTGTTTTTT.

Ten or more counts support this clonotype. V and J are TRBV7-2 and TRBJ2-7; perhaps TRBD2 as D (5 bases). The CDR3 runs 13 residues. Per germline, CDR1 SGHTA and CDR2 FQGNSA. V lost 3 bases, J lost 6 bases, and 12 bases lay in between. The CDR3: CASSFMASGEQYF. In nucleotides, the CDR3 is TGTGCCAGCAGCTTTATGGCAAGCGGCGAGCAGTACTTC.

The genes are TRBV2 and TRBJ2-7; D is perhaps TRBD2 (6 bases). Germline CDR1 SNHLY, CDR2 FYNNEI. The CDR3 is made up of 16 amino acids. The V end lost 3 bases, the J end lost 4 bases, and 19 bases lay between the germline ends. CDR3: CASSDSGTGAMYEQYF. CDR3 coding DNA: TGTGCCAGCAGTGACTCAGGGACGGGAGCGATGTACGAGCAGTACTTC.

The V call is TRBV25-1, the J call TRBJ1-2, with D uncertain. The CDR3 loop spans 15 amino acids. Germline V CDR1 and CDR2: MGHDK, SYGVNS. Trimming took off 1 base at V and 0 bases at J, with 9 bases between the two ends. CDR3 region: CASSESNQPNYGYTF. CDR3 sequence (DNA): TGTGCCAGCAGTGAATCGAACCAGCCTAACTATGGCTACACCTTC.

The chain joins TRBV29-1 to TRBJ1-6; 8 nucleotides align to TRBD1. V lost 4 bases to trimming and J lost 8 bases; unmatched junction nucleotides: 4. Germline V gene lookup returns CDR1 SQVTM and CDR2 ANQGSEA. The CDR3 covers 13 residues. In DNA, the CDR3 is TGCAGCGTTGGGACAGGGTTAGATTCACCCCTCCACTTT. Its translation: CSVGTGLDSPLHF.

The chain uses TRBV2 and TRBJ2-5; no clear D. The DNA end is a closer match to TRBJ2-7, so the J assignment may be wrong. In germline, CDR1 is SNHLY, CDR2 FYNNEI. The CDR3 covers 13 residues. This chain's CDR3 is CASSDPLGVEQYF. CDR3 sequence (DNA): TGTGCCAGCAGTGACCCTCTTGGGGTCGAGCAGTACTTC.

Notes on this clonotype: A read error may account for a junction end that differs from germline. The V gene is TRBV7-8, the J gene TRBJ2-7, with TRBD2 identical over 16 bases. The CDR3 totals 16 residues. Germline V gene sequence: CDR1 SGHVS, CDR2 FQNEAQ. The CDR3 region is CASSTSGLAGGDEQYF. CDR3 nucleotides: TGCGCCAGCAGCACCTCGGGACTAGCGGGAGGGGACGAGCAGTACTTC. Full variable domain (outside the CDR3, taken from reference TRBV7-8 and TRBJ2-7): GAGVSQSPRYKVAKRGQDVALRCDPISGHVSLFWYQQALGQGPEFLTYFQNEAQLDKSGLPSDRFFAERPEGSVSTLKIQRTQQEDSAVYLCASSTSGLAGGDEQYFGPGTRLTVT.

This clonotype was counted only a few times. The chain recombines TRBV7-2 with TRBJ1-2; D ambiguous. The germline V gene encodes CDR1 SGHTA and CDR2 FQGNSA. CDR3 length equals 13 residues. Between the trimmed V and J ends, which lost 3 bases and 6 bases, there was a span of 11 bases. The CDR3 DNA reads as TGTGCCAGCAGCTTTCGGCAAGCAGATGGCTACACCTTC. Translated: CASSFRQADGYTF.

The rearrangement joins TRBV11-1 to TRBJ2-5; 10 bases are shared with TRBD1. The length of the CDR3 is 15 residues. The ends lost 5 bases at V and 7 bases at J; junction bases unmatched: 10. Germline CDR1 SGHAT, CDR2 FQDESV (reference sequence). CDR3 bases: TGTGCCAGCAGCCCGGGACAGGGGATAAGTCGGACCCAGTACTTC. Its protein is CASSPGQGISRTQYF.

As for this clonotype: An end of the junction does not agree with germline; a read error may underlie this. The chain combines TRBV7-9 with TRBJ2-2, with D uncertain. The CDR3 loop spans 13 amino acids. Per germline, CDR1 SEHNR and CDR2 FQNEAQ (reference sequence). CDR3 region: CASSQDSTGELFF. In DNA form, the CDR3 reads TGCGCCAGCAGCCAAGATAGCACCGGGGAGCTGTTTTTT.

The chain uses TRBV10-3 and TRBJ2-5; 13 bases map to TRBD2. The V gene's germline CDR1 is ENHRY and CDR2 SYGVKD. The V and J ends lost 10 bases and 7 bases, in that order; junction bases with no gene match: 9. The CDR3 loop spans 14 amino acids. The CDR3: CASGLAGAWGTQYF. The CDR3 DNA reads as TGTGCCAGCGGACTAGCGGGGGCTTGGGGGACCCAGTACTTC.

The V and J genes are TRBV19 and TRBJ2-5; no clear D gene. CDR3 length: 13 residues. Trimming stripped 3 bases from V and 2 bases from J, with 7 bases between. The germline CDR1 and CDR2 sequences are LNHDA and SQIVND (reference sequence). Written as DNA, the CDR3 is TGTGCCAGTAGTATGAGATATCAAGAGACCCAGTACTTC. Residues: CASSMRYQETQYF.

This clonotype appeared many times. V is TRBV15 and J is TRBJ2-7; no reliable D call. CDR1 is LNHNV and CDR2 is YYDKDF in the germline V gene (reference sequence). V was pared by 6 bases and J by 4 bases, with 22 bases between. This CDR3 spans 16 amino acids. Here the CDR3 reads CATSTQKDGPPYEQYF. CDR3 bases: TGTGCCACCAGTACCCAGAAGGACGGTCCACCTTACGAGCAGTACTTC.

This clonotype was seen a handful of times. V and J are TRBV7-9 and TRBJ2-7; 10 bases are a match to TRBD2. The CDR3 totals 16 residues. Germline V lookup: CDR1 SEHNR, CDR2 FQNEAQ (reference sequence). The V gene end was trimmed by 5 bases and the J gene end by 1 base; junction bases not matched to a gene: 8. The CDR3 DNA is TGTGCCAGCAGCCCCGCTAGCGGGAGATTGTCCTACGAGCAGTACTTC. Protein product: CASSPASGRLSYEQYF.

This clonotype was detected only once. It is likely a read error, because the conserved phenylalanine at the end of the CDR3 is missing. This chain uses TRBV7-9 with TRBJ2-5; D unclear. The CDR3 loop spans 13 amino acids. CDR1 is SEHNR and CDR2 is FQNEAQ in the germline V gene (reference sequence). This chain's CDR3 is CASSYRPQETQYL. The CDR3 DNA reads TGCGCCAGCAGCTACCGACCACAAGAGACCCAGTACCTC.

There are a few counts of this clonotype. The junction departs from the called germline gene at one end, perhaps through a read error. J is TRBJ1-4 and V is TRBV7-9; 7 bases are a match to TRBD1. The germline V gene has CDR1 SEHNR and CDR2 FQNEAQ (reference sequence). This CDR3 is 17 amino acids long. Written as DNA, the CDR3 is TGCGCCAGCAGCCTATGGACAGGAGGGAGTGGTAATGAAAAACTGTTTTTT. Amino acid sequence: CASSLWTGGSGNEKLFF.

This sequence joins TRBV7-2 and TRBJ2-5; no reliable D call. V gave up 4 bases and J gave up 2 bases, with 17 bases separating them. This CDR3 comprises 16 residues. CDR1 and CDR2 (germline): SGHTA, FQGNSA. Written as DNA, the CDR3 is TGTGCCAGCAGCTCCACTTTAAGACTGGATCAAGAGACCCAGTACTTC. Amino acid sequence: CASSSTLRLDQETQYF. Using reference TRBV7-2 and TRBJ2-5 for the parts outside the CDR3, the full variable domain is GAGVSQSPSNKVTEKGKDVELRCDPISGHTALYWYRQSLGQGLEFLIYFQGNSAPDKSGLPSDRFSAERTGGSVSTLTIQRTQQEDSAVYLCASSSTLRLDQETQYFGPGTRLLVL.

The V and J genes are TRBV4-2 and TRBJ2-7; D not certain. Germline V CDR1 and CDR2: LGHNA, YNFKEQ. The V gene lost 5 bases and the J gene lost 1 base, with 12 bases spanning the gap. This CDR3 has 14 residues. The CDR3 reads CASSTTAESYEQYF. The CDR3 DNA is TGTGCCAGCAGCACCACTGCAGAATCCTACGAGCAGTACTTC.